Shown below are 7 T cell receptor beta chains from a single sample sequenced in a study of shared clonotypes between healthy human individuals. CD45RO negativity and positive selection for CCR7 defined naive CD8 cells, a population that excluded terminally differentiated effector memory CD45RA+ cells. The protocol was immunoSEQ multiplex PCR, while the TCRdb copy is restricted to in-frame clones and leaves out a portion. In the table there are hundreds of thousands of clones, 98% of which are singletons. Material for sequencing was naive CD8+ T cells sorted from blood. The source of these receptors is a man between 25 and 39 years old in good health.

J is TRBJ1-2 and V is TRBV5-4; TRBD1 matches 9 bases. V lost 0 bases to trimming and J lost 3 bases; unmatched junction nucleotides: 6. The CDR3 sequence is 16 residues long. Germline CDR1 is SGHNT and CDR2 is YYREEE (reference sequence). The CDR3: CASSLDRGLSDYGYTF. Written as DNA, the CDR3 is TGTGCCAGCAGCTTGGACAGGGGGCTATCAGACTATGGCTACACCTTC.

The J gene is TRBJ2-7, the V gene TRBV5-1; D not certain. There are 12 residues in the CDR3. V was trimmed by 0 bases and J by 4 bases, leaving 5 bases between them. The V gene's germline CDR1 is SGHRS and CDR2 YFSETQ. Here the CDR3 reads CASSLDQYEQYF. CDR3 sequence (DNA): TGCGCCAGCAGCTTGGACCAATACGAGCAGTACTTC.

The CDR3 nucleotides are TGTGCCAGCAGCGGCCCTGGGAGCGGGAGGGCCGGTTACAATGAGCAGTTCTTC. It specifies CASSGPGSGRAGYNEQFF. This chain uses TRBV7-9 with TRBJ2-1, with 10 bases lining up with TRBD2. J was trimmed by 4 bases and V by 5 bases; bases with no gene match: 14. The CDR3 consists of 18 residues. Germline lookup yields CDR1 SEHNR and CDR2 FQNEAQ (reference sequence).

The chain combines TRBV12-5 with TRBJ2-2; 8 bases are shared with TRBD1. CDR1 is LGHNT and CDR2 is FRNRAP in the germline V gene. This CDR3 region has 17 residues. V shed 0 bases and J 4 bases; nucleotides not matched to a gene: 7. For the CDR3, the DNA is TGTGCTAGTGGTTTGGTACAAGGACAGGGTTTCACCGGGGAGCTGTTTTTT. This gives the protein CASGLVQGQGFTGELFF.

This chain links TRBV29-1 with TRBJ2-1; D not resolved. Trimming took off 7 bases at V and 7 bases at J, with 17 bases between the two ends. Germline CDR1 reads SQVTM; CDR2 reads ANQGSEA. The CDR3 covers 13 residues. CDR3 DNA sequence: TGCAGCGCCAGCATCGGAGAGGTAAATGAGCAGTTCTTC. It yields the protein CSASIGEVNEQFF.

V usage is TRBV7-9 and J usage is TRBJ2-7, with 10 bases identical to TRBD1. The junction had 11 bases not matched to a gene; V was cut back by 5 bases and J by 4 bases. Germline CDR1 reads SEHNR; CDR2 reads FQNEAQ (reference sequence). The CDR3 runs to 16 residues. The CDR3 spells CASSPPPGQGIYEQYF. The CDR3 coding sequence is TGTGCCAGCAGCCCCCCGCCGGGACAGGGGATTTACGAGCAGTACTTC.

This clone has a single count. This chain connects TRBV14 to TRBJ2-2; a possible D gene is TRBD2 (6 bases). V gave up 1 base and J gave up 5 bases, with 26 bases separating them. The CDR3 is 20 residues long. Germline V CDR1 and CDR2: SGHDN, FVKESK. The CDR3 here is CASSQAPRGSGLLRTGELFF. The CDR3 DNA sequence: TGTGCCAGCAGCCAAGCACCCCGGGGATCGGGACTCCTTAGGACCGGGGAGCTGTTTTTT.